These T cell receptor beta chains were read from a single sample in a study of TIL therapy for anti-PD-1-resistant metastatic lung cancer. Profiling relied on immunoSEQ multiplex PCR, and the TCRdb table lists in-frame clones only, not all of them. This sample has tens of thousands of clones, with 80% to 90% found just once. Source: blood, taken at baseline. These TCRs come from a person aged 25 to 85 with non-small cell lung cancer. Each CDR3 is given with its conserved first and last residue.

CDR3 protein: CASTPSGSGHNEQFF
V gene: TRBV19
J gene: TRBJ2-1

CDR3 protein: CASSFRTASSYNSPLHF
V gene: TRBV7-9
J gene: TRBJ1-6

CDR3 protein: CASSLGGQGSRETQYF
V gene: TRBV13
J gene: TRBJ2-5

CDR3 protein: CASSKQGAGPTDTQYF
V gene: TRBV28
J gene: TRBJ2-3

CDR3 protein: CASSVGVGDSPLHF
V gene: TRBV9
J gene: TRBJ1-6

CDR3 protein: CASRDDSPYGYTF
V gene: TRBV9
J gene: TRBJ1-2

CDR3 protein: CASSLSSPSTDTQYF
V gene: TRBV7-3
J gene: TRBJ2-3

CDR3 protein: CASSSYTDTQYF
V gene: TRBV7-2
J gene: TRBJ2-3

CDR3 protein: CASSYPTSNPGGSDTQYF
V gene: TRBV6-2/TRBV6-3
J gene: TRBJ2-3

CDR3 protein: CASSIPATRNQPQHF
V gene: TRBV19
J gene: TRBJ1-5

CDR3 protein: CASSLGAGGRETQYF
V gene: TRBV7-2
J gene: TRBJ2-5

CDR3 protein: CASSEGENTEAFF
V gene: TRBV6-1
J gene: TRBJ1-1

CDR3 protein: CASSRDSRNQPQHF
V gene: TRBV5-1
J gene: TRBJ1-5